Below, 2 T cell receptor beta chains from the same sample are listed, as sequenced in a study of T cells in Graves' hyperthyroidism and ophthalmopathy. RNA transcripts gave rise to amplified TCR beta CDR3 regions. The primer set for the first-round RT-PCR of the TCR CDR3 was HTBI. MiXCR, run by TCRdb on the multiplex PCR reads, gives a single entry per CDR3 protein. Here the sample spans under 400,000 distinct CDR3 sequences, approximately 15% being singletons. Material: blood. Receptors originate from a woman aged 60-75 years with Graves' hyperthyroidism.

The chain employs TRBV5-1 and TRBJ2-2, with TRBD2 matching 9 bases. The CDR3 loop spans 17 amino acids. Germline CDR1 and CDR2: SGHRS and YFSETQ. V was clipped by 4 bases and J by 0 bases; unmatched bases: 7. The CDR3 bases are TGCGCCAGCAGCCAAGGTCCTAGCGGGGCGAACACCGGGGAGCTGTTTTTT. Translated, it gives CASSQGPSGANTGELFF.

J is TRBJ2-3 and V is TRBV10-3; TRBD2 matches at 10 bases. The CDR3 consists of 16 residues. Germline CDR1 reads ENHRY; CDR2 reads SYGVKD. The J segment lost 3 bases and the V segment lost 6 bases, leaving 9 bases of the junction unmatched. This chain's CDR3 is CAIRDGASGRTDTQYF. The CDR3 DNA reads TGTGCCATCAGAGACGGGGCTAGCGGGAGAACAGATACGCAGTATTTT.